The next 3 T cell receptor beta chains were all read from a single sample in a study of blood T cells in healthy people across ages. It was with a sample-barcoded 5' primer and a J-beta primer mix that a second PCR of about 6 to 12 cycles was run. TCRdb reprocessed the 5' RACE reads via MiXCR and lists one record per CDR3 protein. The repertoire consists of about a million distinct CDR3 sequences, with roughly 51% occurring once and the leading ten covering around 21%. Sequencing used blood. These receptors all stem from a woman in her sixties or seventies in good health.

The rearrangement links TRBV15 to TRBJ2-7, with TRBD1 matching over 7 bases. There are 13 residues in the CDR3. Germline V gene sequence: CDR1 LNHNV, CDR2 YYDKDF (reference sequence). V dropped 0 bases and J dropped 6; count of bases not matched to a gene: 2. CDR3 bases: TGTGCCACCAGCAGAGACAGGGGGTCCGAGCAGTACTTC. It is translated as CATSRDRGSEQYF. Full variable domain (missing parts from reference TRBV15 and TRBJ2-7): DAMVIQNPRYQVTQFGKPVTLSCSQTLNHNVMYWYQQKSSQAPKLLFHYYDKDFNNEADTPDNFQSRRPNTSFCFLDIRSPGLGDTAMYLCATSRDRGSEQYFGPGTRLTVT.

This rearrangement joins TRBV20-1 to TRBJ2-1; TRBD2 aligns across 9 bases. The CDR3 has 16 amino acids. Germline loops: CDR1 DFQATT, CDR2 SNEGSKA (reference sequence). V trimming: 6 bases; J trimming: 7 bases; junction bases outside the gene matches: 16. The CDR3 here is CSAGRAGGTWANEQFF. CDR3 nucleotides: TGCAGTGCCGGGAGAGCGGGAGGTACTTGGGCGAATGAGCAGTTCTTC.

This chain uses TRBV12-3 or TRBV12-4 with TRBJ2-7; D is perhaps TRBD2 (6 bases). The CDR3 is 16 residues long. The V and J ends lost 8 bases and 0 bases respectively, with 20 bases between them. The CDR3 DNA follows: TGTGCCAGCCCTTTGTCCCCTAGCGAGAGCTCCTACGAGCAGTACTTC. It yields the protein CASPLSPSESSYEQYF.